This TCR beta chain was found in a study of blood T cell repertoires in COVID-19. Turning to the study itself: Recovery among Cohort 3 donors was established by two negative PCRs, clearance, or symptom resolution. T cells, B-cell-depleted T cells, or PBMCs supplied cDNA or gDNA.

V was pared by 5 bases and J by 2 bases, with 5 bases of the junction left unmatched. This CDR3 has 14 residues. Germline V lookup: CDR1 SGHAT, CDR2 FQNNGV. The assay was immunoSEQ multiplex PCR, and TCRdb's table has in-frame clones only and misses some. The table records 250,000 to 300,000 clones, around 89% of them present only once. The origin of this receptor is a woman aged 55-75 years in a cohort exposed to, infected with or recovered from COVID-19 (not recorded which). V usage is TRBV11-2 and J usage is TRBJ2-7; 8 bases agree with TRBD2. Material: PBMCs or T cells enriched from blood (not recorded which). The CDR3 is CASSRERGTYEQYF. CDR3 nucleotide sequence: TGTGCCAGCAGCAGGGAGCGGGGGACCTACGAGCAGTACTTC.